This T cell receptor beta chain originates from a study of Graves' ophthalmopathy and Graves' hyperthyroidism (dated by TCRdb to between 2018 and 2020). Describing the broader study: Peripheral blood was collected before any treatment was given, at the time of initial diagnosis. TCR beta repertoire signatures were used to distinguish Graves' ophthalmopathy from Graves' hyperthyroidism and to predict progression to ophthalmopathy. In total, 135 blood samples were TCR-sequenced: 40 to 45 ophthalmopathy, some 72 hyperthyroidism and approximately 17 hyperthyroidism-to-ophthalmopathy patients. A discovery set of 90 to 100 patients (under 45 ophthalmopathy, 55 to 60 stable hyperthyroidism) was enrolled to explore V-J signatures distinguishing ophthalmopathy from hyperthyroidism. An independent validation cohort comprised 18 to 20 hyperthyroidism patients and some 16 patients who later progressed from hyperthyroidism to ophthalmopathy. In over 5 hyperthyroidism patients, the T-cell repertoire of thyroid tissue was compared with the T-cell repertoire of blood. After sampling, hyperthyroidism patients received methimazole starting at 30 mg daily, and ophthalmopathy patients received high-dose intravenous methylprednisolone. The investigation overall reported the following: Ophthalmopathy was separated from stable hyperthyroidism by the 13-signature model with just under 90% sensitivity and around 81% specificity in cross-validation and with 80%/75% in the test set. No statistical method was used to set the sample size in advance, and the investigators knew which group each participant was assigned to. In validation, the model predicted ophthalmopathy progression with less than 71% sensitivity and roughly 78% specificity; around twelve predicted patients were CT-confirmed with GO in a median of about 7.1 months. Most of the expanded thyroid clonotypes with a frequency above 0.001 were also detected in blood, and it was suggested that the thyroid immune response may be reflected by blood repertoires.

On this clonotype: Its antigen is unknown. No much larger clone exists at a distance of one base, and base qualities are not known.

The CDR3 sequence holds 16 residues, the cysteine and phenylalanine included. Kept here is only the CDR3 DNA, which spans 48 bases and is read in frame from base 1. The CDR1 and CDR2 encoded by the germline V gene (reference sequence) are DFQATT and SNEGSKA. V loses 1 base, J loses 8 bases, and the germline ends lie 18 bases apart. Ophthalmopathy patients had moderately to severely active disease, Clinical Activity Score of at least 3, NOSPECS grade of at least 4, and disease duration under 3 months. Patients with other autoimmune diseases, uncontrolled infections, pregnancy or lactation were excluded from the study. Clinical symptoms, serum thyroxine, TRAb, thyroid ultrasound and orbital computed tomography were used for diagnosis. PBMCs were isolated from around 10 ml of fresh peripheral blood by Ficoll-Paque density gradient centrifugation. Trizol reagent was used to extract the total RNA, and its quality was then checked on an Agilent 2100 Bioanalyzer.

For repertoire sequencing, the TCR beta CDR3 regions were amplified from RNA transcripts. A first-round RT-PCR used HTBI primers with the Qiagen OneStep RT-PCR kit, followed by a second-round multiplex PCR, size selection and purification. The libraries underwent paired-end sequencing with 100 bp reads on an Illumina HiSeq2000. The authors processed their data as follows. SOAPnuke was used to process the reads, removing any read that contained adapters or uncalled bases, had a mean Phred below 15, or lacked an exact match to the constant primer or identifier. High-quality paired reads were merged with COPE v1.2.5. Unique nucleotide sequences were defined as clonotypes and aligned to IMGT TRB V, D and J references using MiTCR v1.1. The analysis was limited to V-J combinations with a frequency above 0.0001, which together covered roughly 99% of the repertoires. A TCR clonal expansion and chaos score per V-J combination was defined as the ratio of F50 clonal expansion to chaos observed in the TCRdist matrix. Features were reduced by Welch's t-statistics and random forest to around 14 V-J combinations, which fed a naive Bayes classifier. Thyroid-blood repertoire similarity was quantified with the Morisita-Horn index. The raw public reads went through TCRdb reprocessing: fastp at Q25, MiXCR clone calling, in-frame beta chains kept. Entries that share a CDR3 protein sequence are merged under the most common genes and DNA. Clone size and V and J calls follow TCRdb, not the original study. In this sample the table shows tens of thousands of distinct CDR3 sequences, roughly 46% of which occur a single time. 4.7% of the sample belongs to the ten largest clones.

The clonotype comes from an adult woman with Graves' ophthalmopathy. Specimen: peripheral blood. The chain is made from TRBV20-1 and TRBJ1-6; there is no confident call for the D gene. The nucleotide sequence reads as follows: TGCAGTGCTAGAGGTCTAGCGGGAGCCCGAGATTCACCCCTCCACTTT. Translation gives CSARGLAGARDSPLHF.